This is a list of T cell receptor beta chains from one sample in a study of T-cell memory formation after mild COVID-19. TCRdb reanalysed the 5' RACE reads using MiXCR and keeps one entry per CDR3 protein. The profile shows about 210,000 distinct CDR3 sequences, around 30% of them singletons. The material sequenced was PBMCs or a T cell subset sorted from them (not recorded which). These receptors all stem from an adult woman who had mild COVID-19 (a few samples of this study predate the infection). Cell type and time point are not known. Both conserved end residues are part of each CDR3. D genes are given only for firm matches. Clone size is stated in some rows and not others, as once, few, many or a class when expanded.

v_gene,abundance,d_gene,j_gene,CDR3aa,CDR3nt
TRBV4-1,-,TRBD2,TRBJ2-7,CASSQLAGASYEQYF,TGCGCCAGCAGCCAACTAGCGGGGGCCTCCTACGAGCAGTACTTC
TRBV5-8,-,-,TRBJ1-2,CASRIGGPTLNYCYTF,TGTGCCAGCAGAATCGGGGGCCCTACCTTGAACTATTGCTACACCTTC
TRBV4-1,few,TRBD1,TRBJ1-1,CASSQEGPSGPGGRTEAFF,TGCGCCAGCAGCCAAGAGGGTCCTTCGGGACCAGGGGGTAGGACTGAAGCTTTCTTT
TRBV4-1,-,TRBD2,TRBJ2-7,CASSQNRGAYEQYF,TGCGCCAGCAGCCAAAATCGGGGGGCCTACGAGCAGTACTTC
TRBV20-1,many,-,TRBJ1-2,CSARDGGRLHYGYTF,TGCAGTGCTAGAGATGGGGGGAGACTTCACTATGGCTACACCTTC
TRBV5-1,-,-,TRBJ2-3,CASRLNLDTQYF,TGCGCCAGCAGACTAAATCTTGATACGCAGTATTTT
TRBV10-1,-,-,TRBJ2-6,CASSESIGPTISGANVLTF,TGCGCCAGCAGTGAATCCATAGGACCTACGATCTCTGGGGCCAACGTCCTGACTTTC
TRBV20-1,few,-,TRBJ2-7,CSARVTGTFSGEQYF,TGCAGTGCTAGGGTCACCGGGACCTTTAGCGGCGAGCAGTACTTC
TRBV6-2/TRBV6-3,few,TRBD2,TRBJ2-7,CASSYEGLAGYEQYF,TGTGCCAGCAGTTACGAGGGACTAGCGGGATACGAGCAGTACTTC
TRBV7-3,-,-,TRBJ2-1,CASSLTGRAGANEQFF,TGTGCCAGCAGCTTAACCGGCCGGGCGGGGGCGAATGAGCAGTTCTTC
TRBV12-3/TRBV12-4,few,-,TRBJ1-2,CASTLPGREGYTF,TGTGCCAGCACTCTCCCCGGGAGGGAGGGCTACACCTTC
TRBV7-2,-,TRBD2,TRBJ2-3,CASSSRLAGGGDTQYF,TGTGCCAGCAGCTCGCGACTAGCGGGGGGGGGAGATACGCAGTATTTT
TRBV20-1,few,TRBD2,TRBJ2-5,CSGSAGGPKETQYF,TGCAGTGGGTCCGCGGGAGGGCCGAAAGAGACCCAGTACTTC
TRBV11-2,-,-,TRBJ2-1,CASSLVVGESYNEQFF,TGTGCCAGCAGCTTAGTTGTGGGAGAGTCCTACAATGAGCAGTTCTTC
TRBV7-9,few,TRBD1,TRBJ2-3,CASMGTAYFTDTQYF,TGTGCCAGCATGGGGACAGCTTATTTCACAGATACGCAGTATTTT
TRBV6-6,few,TRBD2,TRBJ2-3,CASKELAEITDTQYF,TGTGCCAGCAAGGAACTAGCGGAGATCACAGATACGCAGTATTTT
TRBV25-1,-,TRBD2,TRBJ2-1,CAIGGSGSPGEQFF,TGTGCGATCGGTGGTAGCGGGAGCCCTGGGGAGCAGTTCTTC
TRBV11-2,-,TRBD2,TRBJ2-3,CASSLGGLAGARGPDTQYF,TGTGCCAGCAGCTTAGGCGGGCTAGCGGGAGCCCGGGGCCCAGATACGCAGTATTTT
TRBV4-1,-,-,TRBJ1-3,CASSQWDKGGNTIYF,TGCGCCAGCAGCCAATGGGATAAGGGTGGAAACACCATATATTTT
TRBV7-9,-,-,TRBJ2-4,CASTTGAQGSIQYF,TGTGCCAGCACTACAGGCGCCCAAGGGAGCATTCAGTACTTC
TRBV11-3,-,TRBD2,TRBJ2-1,CASSLDLLTSGRATYNEQFF,TGTGCCAGCAGCTTAGATCTTCTGACTAGCGGGAGGGCAACCTACAATGAGCAGTTCTTC
TRBV5-1,few,-,TRBJ2-5,CASSLAAKEETQYF,TGCGCCAGCAGCTTGGCCGCCAAAGAAGAGACCCAGTACTTC
TRBV12-3/TRBV12-4,-,-,TRBJ2-7,CASSHGAFYEQYF,TGTGCCAGCAGTCACGGGGCTTTCTACGAGCAGTACTTC
TRBV7-2,-,-,TRBJ1-4,CASSPDYQGEKLFF,TGTGCCAGCAGCCCGGACTACCAGGGTGAAAAACTGTTTTTT
TRBV5-1,-,TRBD1,TRBJ2-1,CASSLAQGAAHEQFF,TGCGCCAGCAGCTTGGCGCAGGGGGCGGCCCATGAGCAGTTCTTC
TRBV18,-,-,TRBJ2-1,CASSPVETTYNEQFF,TGTGCCAGCTCACCAGTCGAGACTACCTATAATGAGCAGTTCTTC
TRBV14,few,-,TRBJ1-1,CASSQERGYTEAFF,TGTGCCAGCAGCCAAGAGAGGGGATACACTGAAGCTTTCTTT
TRBV21-1,-,-,TRBJ2-3,CASSKEDRGLADTQYF,TGTGCCAGCAGCAAAGAAGACAGGGGGTTGGCAGATACGCAGTATTTT
TRBV29-1,few,-,TRBJ2-1,CSVEEGMEALNEQFF,TGCAGCGTTGAAGAGGGGATGGAGGCATTGAATGAGCAGTTCTTC
TRBV7-2,-,-,TRBJ2-1,CASSSGHRSSYNEQFF,TGTGCCAGCAGCTCGGGACACCGGAGCTCCTACAATGAGCAGTTCTTC
TRBV27,few,TRBD2,TRBJ2-1,CASSLSPLLAGGSYNEQFF,TGTGCCAGCAGTTTAAGTCCTCTTCTAGCGGGAGGATCCTACAATGAGCAGTTCTTC
TRBV6-5,few,-,TRBJ2-2,CASSRGAPGELFF,TGTGCCAGCAGTAGAGGGGCCCCCGGGGAGCTGTTTTTT
TRBV29-1,-,TRBD2,TRBJ2-7,CSVASGRSYEQYF,TGCAGCGTAGCTAGCGGACGTTCCTACGAGCAGTACTTC
TRBV6-5,-,TRBD1,TRBJ2-7,CASRSTGAYEQYF,TGTGCCAGCAGATCCACAGGGGCCTACGAGCAGTACTTC
TRBV18,few,-,TRBJ2-7,CASSRTGTPYEQCF,TGTGCCAGCTCTCGCACCGGGACACCATACGAGCAGTGCTTC
TRBV6-1,-,-,TRBJ2-5,CASEGGETQYF,TGTGCCAGCGAGGGTGGAGAGACCCAGTACTTC
TRBV20-1,few,TRBD2,TRBJ2-1,CSARDRLAGGVDEQFF,TGCAGTGCTAGAGACCGACTAGCGGGAGGAGTAGATGAGCAGTTCTTC
TRBV5-1,-,-,TRBJ2-5,CASSPGHGGETQYF,TGCGCCAGCAGCCCGGGACACGGGGGTGAGACCCAGTACTTC
TRBV24-1,-,TRBD2,TRBJ2-5,CATSDPRGGGQETQYF,TGTGCCACCAGTGATCCTCGGGGGGGAGGACAAGAGACCCAGTACTTC
TRBV3-1,-,TRBD2,TRBJ2-1,CASSLAGGELNEQFF,TGTGCCAGCAGCCTAGCGGGAGGGGAGTTGAATGAGCAGTTCTTC
TRBV12-3/TRBV12-4,-,TRBD1,TRBJ2-3,CASSLNRGLSGTDTQYF,TGTGCCAGCAGTTTGAACAGGGGGCTTAGCGGCACAGATACGCAGTATTTT
TRBV5-1,few,-,TRBJ2-1,CASSFSRNEQFF,TGCGCCAGCAGCTTTAGTAGGAATGAGCAGTTCTTC
TRBV27,-,-,TRBJ1-6,CASTTEGSYNSPLHF,TGTGCCAGCACAACGGAAGGGTCCTATAATTCACCCCTCCACTTT
TRBV11-2,-,TRBD1,TRBJ1-2,CASSPGTAMDYTF,TGTGCCAGCAGCCCCGGGACAGCTATGGACTACACCTTC
TRBV4-3,-,-,TRBJ2-3,CASSQDGTGVGDTQYF,TGCGCCAGCAGCCAAGATGGGACGGGAGTGGGAGATACGCAGTATTTT
TRBV18,once,-,TRBJ2-7,CASAQGGEQYF,TGTGCCAGCGCCCAGGGGGGCGAGCAGTACTTC
TRBV28,-,-,TRBJ1-6,CASSQTDSPLHF,TGTGCCAGCAGTCAAACAGACTCACCCCTCCACTTT
TRBV5-6,-,-,TRBJ1-1,CASSLASGALITFF,TGTGCCAGCAGCTTGGCCTCAGGGGCCCTGATAACTTTCTTT
TRBV7-9,-,-,TRBJ2-1,CASSLVGQGRRWEQFF,TGTGCCAGCAGCTTAGTGGGCCAGGGGCGTCGATGGGAGCAGTTCTTC
TRBV7-2,-,TRBD1,TRBJ1-5,CASSSGQGGQPQHF,TGTGCCAGCAGCTCCGGACAGGGTGGTCAGCCCCAGCATTTT
TRBV7-9,few,TRBD2,TRBJ2-5,CASRPTSSGQETQYF,TGTGCCAGCAGGCCGACTAGCAGTGGCCAAGAGACCCAGTACTTC
TRBV12-3/TRBV12-4,medium-sized,-,TRBJ2-7,CASSPSDFTRKYF,TGTGCCAGCAGCCCTAGCGACTTTACCAGAAAGTACTTC
TRBV7-2,-,TRBD1,TRBJ1-1,CASSAGDRGTEAFF,TGTGCCAGCAGCGCCGGGGACAGGGGCACTGAAGCTTTCTTT
TRBV7-9,-,-,TRBJ1-1,CASSRTVMSTEAFF,TGTGCCAGCAGCCGGACTGTCATGAGCACTGAAGCTTTCTTT
TRBV4-2,-,-,TRBJ1-2,CASSQDLPGVIYGYTF,TGTGCCAGCAGCCAAGATCTTCCAGGGGTGATCTATGGCTACACCTTC
TRBV29-1,few,-,TRBJ1-2,CSVDVASYGYTF,TGCAGCGTTGATGTAGCCTCCTATGGCTACACCTTC
TRBV7-2,few,TRBD2,TRBJ2-1,CATRLAGGPSNEQFF,TGTGCCACGAGACTAGCGGGAGGGCCCTCCAATGAGCAGTTCTTC
TRBV7-3,-,-,TRBJ1-1,CASSLTGGLLAEAFF,TGTGCCAGCAGCTTAACTGGAGGGTTGTTAGCTGAAGCTTTCTTT
TRBV20-1,few,-,TRBJ1-5,CSAGKGMGDQPQHF,TGCAGTGCTGGTAAGGGGATGGGAGATCAGCCCCAGCATTTT
TRBV25-1,-,-,TRBJ2-2,CASSDVYSELFF,TGTGCCAGCAGTGATGTTTACTCGGAGCTGTTTTTT